This TCR beta chain originates from a study of CD8+CD57+ T cells in acquired aplastic anemia. The overall study: Roughly 3.1 ug was the average amount of DNA from sorted CD4+ and CD8+ cells.

The use of genomic DNA as template underpinned the TCR beta VDJ and CDR3 profiling. TCRdb recomputed calls from the reads with MiXCR, one row per CDR3 protein. The sample consists of 200,000 to 250,000 distinct CDR3 sequences, roughly two thirds of them appearing once. The CDR3 sequence is 16 residues long. J gave up 3 bases and V 3 bases, and 5 bases lay outside the gene matches. The germline gives CDR1 LNHNV, CDR2 YYDKDF (reference sequence). Selection for sequencing was limited to patients who had shown CD8+CD57+ cell expansion by flow cytometry. Patients were treatment-naive when blood was sampled. This clonotype has just a few counts.

Sequencing was carried out using sorted CD4+, CD8+, or CD8+CD57+ T cells (not recorded which) from PBMCs. The chain couples TRBV15 to TRBJ2-1; 10 bases are shared with TRBD1. The receptor comes from a human donor with aplastic anemia. CDR3 DNA: TGTGCCACCAGCAGCTTCCGGGACAGGGGCTACAATGAGCAGTTCTTC. Translated, it gives CATSSFRDRGYNEQFF.